This T cell receptor beta chain was captured by sequencing in a study of Graves' ophthalmopathy and Graves' hyperthyroidism. Study overall: Peripheral blood sampling occurred at initial diagnosis, before any treatment.

The authors used Ficoll-Paque density gradient centrifugation to separate PBMCs. The input was roughly 9.3 ml of fresh peripheral blood. Germline trimming cut 7 bases from V and 7 bases from J; bases unmatched to any gene: 4. CDR1 is SQVTM and CDR2 is ANQGSEA in the germline V gene. The CDR3 is 12 amino acids. Remarks on this clonotype: The antigen is not known.

Study-level results: The authors also found most expanded thyroid clonotypes above 0.001 frequency in blood.

Transcripts of RNA were the source for amplifying TCR beta CDR3 regions. First-round RT-PCR employed HTBI primers, with a second-round multiplex PCR after it. TCRdb used MiXCR to reprocess the multiplex PCR reads, holding one entry per CDR3 protein. The sample carries some 750,000 distinct CDR3 sequences, 35% to 50% recorded once. This rearrangement joins TRBV29-1 to TRBJ1-6; 7 positions match TRBD1. The receptor comes from an adult man with Graves' ophthalmopathy. The sequenced sample consisted of peripheral blood. The DNA for the CDR3 is TGCAGCGGGGACAGCCTAAATTCACCCCTCCACTTT. Its translation is CSGDSLNSPLHF.